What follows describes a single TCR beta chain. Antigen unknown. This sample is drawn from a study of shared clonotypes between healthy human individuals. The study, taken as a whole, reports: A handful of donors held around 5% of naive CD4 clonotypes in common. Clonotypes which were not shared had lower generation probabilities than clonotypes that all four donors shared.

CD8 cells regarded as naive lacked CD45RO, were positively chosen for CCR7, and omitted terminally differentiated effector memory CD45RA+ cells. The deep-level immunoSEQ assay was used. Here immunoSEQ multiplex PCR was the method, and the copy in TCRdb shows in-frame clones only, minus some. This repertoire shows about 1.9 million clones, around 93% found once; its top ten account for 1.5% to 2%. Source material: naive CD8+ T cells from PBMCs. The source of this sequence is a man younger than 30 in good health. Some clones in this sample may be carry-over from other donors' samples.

CDR3 sequence (DNA): TGTGCCAGCAGCCCGACTAGCGGGAGAACTTACAATGAGCAGTTCTTC. It is translated as CASSPTSGRTYNEQFF. The rearrangement uses TRBV13 and TRBJ2-1, with TRBD2 matching over 12 bases. The CDR3 totals 16 residues. J lost 4 bases, V lost 5 bases, and 6 bases had no gene match. CDR1 PRHDT and CDR2 FYEKMQ come from the germline V gene (reference sequence).